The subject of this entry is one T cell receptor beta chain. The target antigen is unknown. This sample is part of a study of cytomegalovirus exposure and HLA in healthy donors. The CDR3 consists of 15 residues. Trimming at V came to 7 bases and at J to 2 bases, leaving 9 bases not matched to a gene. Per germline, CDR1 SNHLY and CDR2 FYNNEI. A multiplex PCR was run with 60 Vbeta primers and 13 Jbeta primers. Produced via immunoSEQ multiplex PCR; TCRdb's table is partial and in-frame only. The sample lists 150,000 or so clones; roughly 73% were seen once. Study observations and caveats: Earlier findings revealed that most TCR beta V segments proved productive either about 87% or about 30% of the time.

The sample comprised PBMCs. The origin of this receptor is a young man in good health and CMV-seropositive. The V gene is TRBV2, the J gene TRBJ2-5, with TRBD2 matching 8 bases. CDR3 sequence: CASTRAGGLQETQYF. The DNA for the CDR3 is TGTGCCAGCACTCGGGCGGGAGGACTACAAGAGACCCAGTACTTC.